Presented here are 9 T cell receptor beta chains from one specimen sequenced in a study of blood T cell repertoires in COVID-19. Assay: immunoSEQ multiplex PCR; the TCRdb copy retains only in-frame clones and omits some. The sample has fewer than 300,000 clones; roughly 86% are singletons. The sequencing sample was made of peripheral blood. All receptors derive from a man between 40 and 49 years old who had recovered from COVID-19.

This rearrangement joins TRBV5-6 to TRBJ1-5, with 9 bases identical to TRBD1. The CDR3 totals 14 residues. V gave up 4 bases and J gave up 8 bases; unmatched junction bases: 7. Per germline, CDR1 SGHDT and CDR2 YYEEEE. CDR3 bases: TGTGCCAGCAGCCGGGACAGGGTGAAGGAGCCCCAGCATTTT. Its protein is CASSRDRVKEPQHF.

The J gene is TRBJ1-1, the V gene TRBV29-1; possibly TRBD1 for D (5 bases). Germline CDR1 is SQVTM and CDR2 is ANQGSEA. The ends were cut back, 4 bases at V and 4 bases at J, with 10 bases in the middle. This CDR3 region has 12 residues. CDR3 protein: CSVGGEGTEAFF. The CDR3 nucleotides are TGCAGCGTTGGGGGGGAGGGCACTGAAGCTTTCTTT.

CDR3 sequence: CASSISTGAYNQPQHF. The CDR3 DNA reads as TGTGCCAGTAGTATCTCGACAGGGGCCTACAATCAGCCCCAGCATTTT. This sequence joins TRBV19 and TRBJ1-5; 8 nucleotides line up with TRBD1. Trimming at V came to 3 bases and at J to 3 bases, leaving 7 bases not matched to a gene. CDR1 and CDR2 (germline): LNHDA, SQIVND (reference sequence). There are 16 residues in the CDR3.

The chain is built from TRBV3-1 (or the pseudogene TRBV3-2) and TRBJ2-1; 12 bases are a match to TRBD2. The CDR3 is made up of 15 amino acids. J was trimmed by 9 bases and V by 4 bases; bases with no gene match: 7. Germline V gene data show CDR1 as LGHDT and CDR2 as YNNKEL (reference sequence). This CDR3 is CASSPSSGRDSEQFF. As DNA, the CDR3 is TGTGCCAGCAGCCCCTCTAGCGGGAGGGACAGTGAGCAGTTCTTC.

The rearrangement links TRBV1 to TRBJ2-2; the table's D gene call, TRBD1, was not cross checked with the DNA. TRBV1 is a pseudogene segment. The CDR3 sequence is 17 residues long. CDR3: CTSSQDPVGYQAGELFF. Written as DNA, the CDR3 is TGCACCAGCAGCCAAGATCCGGTAGGCTACCAGGCCGGGGAGCTGTTTTTT.

This clone was seen a few times. The junction shows a germline mismatch at one end, possibly a read error. V is TRBV30 and J is TRBJ2-2, with D tentatively TRBD1 (6 bases). The CDR3 consists of 13 residues. Germline values: CDR1 GTSNPN, CDR2 SVGIG (reference sequence). The CDR3 region has the DNA TGCGCCACTGGACAGACGAACACCGGGGAGCTGTTTTTT. Translating gives CATGQTNTGELFF.

This chain links TRBV6-5 with TRBJ1-5; D is undetermined. The V end was cut by 7 bases, the J end by 6 bases, with 13 bases between. The CDR3 has 13 amino acids. Germline V gene sequence: CDR1 MNHEY, CDR2 SVGAGI. The CDR3 coding sequence is TGTGCCAGCATAGCAGGAGGGAGTCAGCCCCAGCATTTT. Translation: CASIAGGSQPQHF.

The chain combines TRBV7-2 with TRBJ1-2, with D possibly TRBD1 on 5 matching bases. The V gene's germline CDR1 is SGHTA and CDR2 FQGNSA. V lost 6 bases, J lost 2 bases, and 13 bases lay in between. CDR3 length: 14 amino acids. CDR3 sequence reads: CASRQTGGNYGYTF. In nucleotides, the CDR3 is TGTGCCAGCAGACAGACTGGGGGGAACTATGGCTACACCTTC.

This clone was observed a single time. This chain joins TRBV19 and TRBJ2-1; a weak D match, TRBD1 (5 bases). V was trimmed by 2 bases and J by 4 bases, leaving 12 bases between them. The germline gives CDR1 LNHDA, CDR2 SQIVND (reference sequence). The CDR3 extends over 15 amino acids. The CDR3 bases are TGTGCCAGTAGTATACAGGGTCTCGCTTACAATGAGCAGTTCTTC. Translated: CASSIQGLAYNEQFF. Variable domain in full (rest from reference TRBV19 and TRBJ2-1): DGGITQSPKYLFRKEGQNVTLSCEQNLNHDAMYWYRQDPGQGLRLIYYSQIVNDFQKGDIAEGYSVSREKKESFPLTVTSAQKNPTAFYLCASSIQGLAYNEQFFGPGTRLTVL.